This is a list of T cell receptor beta chains from one sample in a study of T cells in Graves' hyperthyroidism and ophthalmopathy. One entry per CDR3 protein results from TCRdb running MiXCR on the multiplex PCR reads. The sample yields approximately 610,000 distinct CDR3 sequences, approximately 15% seen once. The source material was blood. The source is a woman in her forties with Graves' ophthalmopathy. CDR3s include the opening cysteine and the closing phenylalanine or tryptophan. D genes are given only for firm matches. Size is omitted from some rows. Given values are once, few, many or a class for expanded clones.

j_call v_call clone_size d_call cdr3_nt cdr3_aa
TRBJ1-5 TRBV10-3 many TRBD1 TGTGCCATCAGGGGACAGGATGGACAGCCCCAGCATTTT CAIRGQDGQPQHF
TRBJ2-7 TRBV12-3/TRBV12-4 NA NA TGTGCCAGCAACCCTTCGGACAGAGACGAGCAGTACTTC CASNPSDRDEQYF
TRBJ2-2 TRBV7-2 many TRBD2 TGTGCCAGCAGCTTAATAGCGGGAGGGAACGGGGAGCTGTTTTTT CASSLIAGGNGELFF
TRBJ2-5 TRBV20-1 NA TRBD2 TGCAGTGCTAGAGATAGCGGGAGGATCCAAGAGACCCAGTACTTC CSARDSGRIQETQYF
TRBJ1-1 TRBV19 many NA TGTGCCAGTAGTATGGGCGGGAACACTGAAGCTTTCTTT CASSMGGNTEAFF
TRBJ2-7 TRBV19 many NA TGTGCCAGTAGTCAGGGACCCCTCTCCTACGAGCAGTACTTC CASSQGPLSYEQYF
TRBJ1-6 TRBV4-1 few TRBD1 TGCGCCAGCAGCCAACAGGAGGGGGCGATTGGAAATTCACCCCTCCACTTT CASSQQEGAIGNSPLHF
TRBJ1-2 TRBV7-2 many NA TGTGCCAGCAGCTCGGCCGGGGCGAATACAGGCTACACCTTC CASSSAGANTGYTF
TRBJ1-3 TRBV28 NA TRBD1 TGTGCCAGCAGTAAAAACAGGGGGTATGAGTCTGGAAACACCATATATTTT CASSKNRGYESGNTIYF
TRBJ2-7 TRBV27 NA TRBD1 TGTGCCAGGGGGAACCGACAGGGAGATTCCTACGAGCAGTACTTC CARGNRQGDSYEQYF
TRBJ2-7 TRBV2 many NA TGTGCCAGCACGGCGGAAACCTACGAGCAGTACTTC CASTAETYEQYF
TRBJ1-5 TRBV10-3 many NA TGTGCCATCAGTGGGGACGACAATCAGCCCCAGCATTTT CAISGDDNQPQHF
TRBJ2-7 TRBV20-1 few TRBD2 TGCAGTGCTAGAGATAGGCGGGGGCGGACTAGCGATTCCTACGAGCAGTACTTC CSARDRRGRTSDSYEQYF
TRBJ2-7 TRBV9 many NA TGTGCCAGCAGCGTAGGGGGTAGGGGCTACGAGCAGTACTTC CASSVGGRGYEQYF
TRBJ2-7 TRBV6-4 many NA TGTGCCAGCAGTGAGAAGGAGGGCCACGAGCAGTACTTC CASSEKEGHEQYF
TRBJ1-1 TRBV10-3 NA NA TGTGCCATCAAAGGGCATGAGACTGAAGCTTTCTTT CAIKGHETEAFF
TRBJ1-1 TRBV7-8 NA NA TGTGCCAGCAGCTTATACCTACGGGGGGGAACCCAGAACACTGAAGCTTTCTTT CASSLYLRGGTQNTEAFF
TRBJ1-5 TRBV20-1 NA NA TGCAGTGCCCCGCAAAGGGGTGAAGGGCCCCAGCATTTT CSAPQRGEGPQHF
TRBJ2-2 TRBV3-1 NA NA TGTGCCAGCAGCCAAGGACGTCTAAACACCGGGGAGCTGTTTTTT CASSQGRLNTGELFF
TRBJ1-1 TRBV2 many NA TGTGCCAGCATCCCCCCCCGGAACACTGAAGCTTTCTTT CASIPPRNTEAFF
TRBJ1-1 TRBV15 many TRBD1 TGTGCCACCAGCAGAGATCGGGGACAGGGGAACACTGAAGCTTTCTTT CATSRDRGQGNTEAFF
TRBJ1-5 TRBV28 many TRBD1 TGTGCCAGCCTAGACAGGGGGCTTTATCAGCCCCAGCATTTT CASLDRGLYQPQHF
TRBJ1-1 TRBV6-5 NA NA TGTGCCAGCAGTTACGATAGGAGTGAAGCTTTCTTT CASSYDRSEAFF
TRBJ2-3 TRBV6-5 many NA TGTGCCAGCAGTTCCGCGGACCTTGATACGCAGTATTTT CASSSADLDTQYF
TRBJ1-5 TRBV24-1 many TRBD1 TGTGCCACCAGTCCCGGGACAGGCCCCAGGGTGCCCCAGCATTTT CATSPGTGPRVPQHF
TRBJ2-2 TRBV7-3 many NA TGTGCCAGCAGCTTAAAGGGTTACACCGGGGAGCTGTTTTTT CASSLKGYTGELFF
TRBJ2-2 TRBV15 NA TRBD2 TGTGCCACCAGCCGGAGCGGGAGTGGGGGAACCGGGGAGCTGTTTTTT CATSRSGSGGTGELFF
TRBJ1-2 TRBV25-1 many NA TGTGCCAGCAGTGATTCCAGCCGGGACATTGCTGGCTACACCTTC CASSDSSRDIAGYTF